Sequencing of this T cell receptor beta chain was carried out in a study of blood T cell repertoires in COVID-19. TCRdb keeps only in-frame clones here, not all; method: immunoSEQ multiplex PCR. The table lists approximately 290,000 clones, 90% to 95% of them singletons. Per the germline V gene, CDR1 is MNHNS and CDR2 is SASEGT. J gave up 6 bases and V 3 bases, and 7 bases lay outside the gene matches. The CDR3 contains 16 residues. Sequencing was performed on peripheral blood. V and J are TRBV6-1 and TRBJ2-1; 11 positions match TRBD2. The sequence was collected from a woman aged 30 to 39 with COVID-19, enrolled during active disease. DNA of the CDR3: TGTGCCAGCAGTGACCCCACTAGCGGGAGTCGCAATGAGCAGTTCTTC. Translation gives CASSDPTSGSRNEQFF.